These 21 T cell receptor beta chains share one sample of origin, sequenced in a study of technical replicates of blood from a handful of donors. The protocol was immunoSEQ multiplex PCR, while the TCRdb copy is restricted to in-frame clones and leaves out a portion. The top ten clones hold roughly 0.21% of a sample with 100,000 or so clones, 96% of them seen once. Specimen: T cells isolated from PBMCs. The receptors shown here come from a human donor in good health.

The chain links TRBV5-1 to TRBJ2-2; a weak D match, TRBD2 (6 bases). The CDR3 is 15 amino acids. CDR1 SGHRS and CDR2 YFSETQ come from the germline V gene. V shed 0 bases and J shed 5 bases, with 11 bases lying between them. The CDR3 loop is CASSLDGSGTGELFF. CDR3 in DNA: TGCGCCAGCAGCTTGGACGGGAGTGGAACCGGGGAGCTGTTTTTT.

This chain connects TRBV19 to TRBJ2-5; D perhaps matches TRBD1 (5 bases). Germline V gene data show CDR1 as LNHDA and CDR2 as SQIVND (reference sequence). This CDR3 region has 14 residues. V lost 6 bases to trimming and J lost 5 bases, with 16 bases between them. CDR3: CASRNPRVGETQYF. The CDR3 DNA reads TGTGCCAGTAGGAACCCCAGGGTGGGGGAGACCCAGTACTTC.

V gene TRBV6-5 combines with J gene TRBJ1-1; TRBD1 might be the D (6 bases). The CDR3 spans 14 residues. The V and J ends lost 8 bases and 0 bases respectively, with 13 bases between them. Germline CDR1 and CDR2: MNHEY and SVGAGI. The CDR3 region has the DNA TGTGCCAGCGGTGCAGGGGTCTTGAACACTGAAGCTTTCTTT. Its translation: CASGAGVLNTEAFF.

This clone was seen just once. The J gene is TRBJ2-2, the V gene TRBV25-1; 7 bases agree with TRBD1. The length of the CDR3 is 17 residues. The V segment lost 0 bases and the J segment 4 bases; nucleotides outside the gene matches: 8. Germline V gives CDR1 MGHDK, CDR2 SYGVNS. The CDR3, as DNA: TGTGCCAGCAGTGAATACCCGGCAGGGGGTGGCACCGGGGAGCTGTTTTTT. It is translated as CASSEYPAGGGTGELFF.

The chain has TRBV19 and TRBJ1-2; 8 nucleotides match TRBD1. CDR3 size: 14 residues. J lost 7 bases, V lost 6 bases, and 10 bases had no gene match. Germline CDR1 reads LNHDA; CDR2 reads SQIVND (reference sequence). The CDR3 nucleotides are TGTGCCAGTAGGATGGACAGGGAATATGGTGGCTACACCTTC. As protein: CASRMDREYGGYTF.

The rearrangement links TRBV5-5 to TRBJ1-2; D may be TRBD1 (5 bases). This CDR3 has 14 amino acids. Germline V gene sequence: CDR1 SGHKS, CDR2 YYEKEE (reference sequence). The V and J ends lost 0 bases and 5 bases respectively, with 11 bases between them. The CDR3 loop is CASSLAWSGYGYTF. The CDR3 bases are TGTGCCAGCAGCTTGGCCTGGTCAGGGTATGGCTACACCTTC. Complete variable domain (other parts from reference TRBV5-5 and TRBJ1-2): DAGVTQSPTHLIKTRGQQVTLRCSPISGHKSVSWYQQVLGQGPQFIFQYYEKEERGRGNFPDRFSARQFPNYSSELNVNALLLGDSALYLCASSLAWSGYGYTFGSGTRLTVV.

The chain has TRBV19 and TRBJ1-5; a possible D gene is TRBD1 (6 bases). The CDR3 contains 15 residues. Germline lookup yields CDR1 LNHDA and CDR2 SQIVND (reference sequence). Trimming left V 10 bases short and J 4 bases short, with 20 bases between. CDR3 loop: CATKGGHWGNQPQHF. Here the CDR3 DNA reads TGTGCCACTAAAGGGGGACACTGGGGGAATCAGCCCCAGCATTTT.

The chain couples TRBV29-1 to TRBJ2-7, with a possible D match to TRBD2 (5 bases). Germline V gene data show CDR1 as SQVTM and CDR2 as ANQGSEA. Trimming removed 0 bases at V and 3 bases at J, with 18 bases between. The CDR3 totals 16 residues. CDR3 nucleotide sequence: TGCAGCGTTGAAGATCGGGGAAGCATTAGTGACTACGAGCAGTACTTC. It codes for CSVEDRGSISDYEQYF.

The rearrangement links TRBV21-1 to TRBJ2-7; TRBD2 reflects the table's D call only, with no check against the DNA. TRBV21-1 is given as a pseudogene. CDR3 length equals 17 residues. CDR3 sequence (DNA): TGTGCCAGCAGCAAAGTGGAGGGCCCCAAGGATTCTTACGAGCAGTACTTC. Its protein is CASSKVEGPKDSYEQYF.

The sample holds one count of this clone. This sequence joins TRBV5-1 and TRBJ2-3; 10 positions match TRBD2. The trim removed 4 bases at V and 6 bases at J, leaving 8 bases unmatched. The CDR3 spans 15 residues. The germline gives CDR1 SGHRS, CDR2 YFSETQ. As DNA, the CDR3 is TGCGCCAGCAGCATACTAGCGGGGAAGGGCGATACGCAGTATTTT. It is translated as CASSILAGKGDTQYF.

V usage is TRBV25-1 and J usage is TRBJ1-2; 9 nucleotides line up with TRBD1. Germline V gives CDR1 MGHDK, CDR2 SYGVNS. V shed 5 bases and J 4 bases; nucleotides not matched to a gene: 5. The length of the CDR3 is 14 residues. The chain's CDR3 is CASSYSTGGYGYTF. In nucleotides, the CDR3 is TGTGCCAGCAGTTACTCGACAGGGGGCTATGGCTACACCTTC.

This chain connects TRBV4-1 to TRBJ2-7; TRBD1 agrees at 9 bases. CDR3 length: 14 residues. With 5 bases clipped from V and 5 bases from J, the junction kept 7 bases outside the gene matches. The germline V gene has CDR1 MGHRA and CDR2 YSYEKL. The CDR3 spells CASSRTGDANEQYF. The DNA of the CDR3 is TGCGCCAGCAGCAGGACAGGGGACGCCAACGAGCAGTACTTC.

The chain is built from TRBV18 and TRBJ2-1; TRBD2 matches 10 bases. The CDR3 extends over 16 amino acids. V shed 3 bases, J shed 4 bases, and the junction held 6 bases outside the gene matches. Germline CDR1 is KGHSH and CDR2 is LQKENI. CDR3 protein: CASSPEREGTYNEQFF. The CDR3 DNA sequence: TGTGCCAGCTCACCGGAGCGGGAGGGAACTTACAATGAGCAGTTCTTC.

The chain has TRBV11-2 and TRBJ2-1; the D is unclear. The CDR3 totals 16 residues. Per the germline V gene, CDR1 is SGHAT and CDR2 is FQNNGV. V was cut by 3 bases and J by 8 bases, with 20 bases left in between. Here the CDR3 DNA reads TGTGCCAGCAGCTTCGCCGGGTTTCCCGGTGAGCATGAGCAGTTCTTC. It is translated as CASSFAGFPGEHEQFF.

The chain recombines TRBV19 with TRBJ2-5, with a possible D match to TRBD1 (5 bases). CDR1 is LNHDA, CDR2 SQIVND, per germline (reference sequence). There are 12 residues in the CDR3. Trimming removed 10 bases at V and 2 bases at J, with 11 bases between. CDR3 protein: CATGGAQETQYF. CDR3 DNA sequence: TGTGCCACCGGTGGGGCGCAAGAGACCCAGTACTTC.

The chain carries TRBV7-8 and TRBJ1-1, with TRBD1 matching over 8 bases. Germline CDR1 reads SGHVS; CDR2 reads FQNEAQ. The CDR3 totals 16 residues. Unmatched junction bases numbered 9, after V lost 5 bases and J lost 1 base. DNA for the CDR3: TGTGCCAGCAGCCCTCGGACAGGGACGACGAACACTGAAGCTTTCTTT. Translated: CASSPRTGTTNTEAFF.

The chain couples TRBV13 to TRBJ1-4, with 8 bases aligning to TRBD1. V shed 5 bases and J 12 bases; nucleotides not matched to a gene: 11. CDR3 size: 14 residues. CDR1 and CDR2 (germline): PRHDT, FYEKMQ (reference sequence). The chain's CDR3 is CASSSRQGRAELFF. The CDR3 DNA sequence: TGTGCCAGCAGCAGCAGACAGGGGAGGGCGGAACTGTTTTTT.

The chain uses TRBV19 and TRBJ2-2, with TRBD1 identical over 9 bases. The V segment lost 7 bases and the J segment 5 bases; nucleotides outside the gene matches: 8. Germline CDR1 is LNHDA and CDR2 is SQIVND (reference sequence). The CDR3 is 15 residues long. CDR3: CASTRTGDPTGELFF. The CDR3, as DNA: TGTGCCAGTACCCGGACAGGGGACCCTACCGGGGAGCTGTTTTTT.

This sequence joins TRBV7-8 and TRBJ1-1, with 10 bases fitting TRBD1. The CDR3 loop spans 18 amino acids. J was trimmed by 1 base and V by 5 bases; bases with no gene match: 13. Germline V lookup: CDR1 SGHVS, CDR2 FQNEAQ. For the CDR3, the DNA is TGTGCCAGCAGCCACTCCCCGGGACAGGGGAATTGGAACACTGAAGCTTTCTTT. Amino acids: CASSHSPGQGNWNTEAFF.

The rearrangement joins TRBV19 to TRBJ2-2; the D is unclear. The CDR3 covers 17 residues. Germline values: CDR1 LNHDA, CDR2 SQIVND (reference sequence). V lost 3 bases, J lost 0 bases, and 14 bases lay in between. The CDR3 sequence is CASSIPGFVPNTGELFF. CDR3 coding DNA: TGTGCCAGTAGTATTCCCGGGTTTGTGCCGAACACCGGGGAGCTGTTTTTT.

This clone was seen a few times. The rearrangement joins TRBV28 to TRBJ1-2, with TRBD1 identical over 8 bases. CDR3 size: 14 residues. Germline CDR1 MDHEN, CDR2 SYDVKM. V lost 5 bases, J lost 7 bases, and 9 bases stayed unmatched. The CDR3 spells CASSVTGGTFGYTF. As DNA, the CDR3 is TGTGCCAGCAGTGTAACAGGGGGGACGTTTGGCTACACCTTC.